These T cell receptor beta chains were read from a single sample in a study of OX40 agonist ivuxolimab in advanced cancers. Libraries were prepared by immunoSEQ multiplex PCR; TCRdb keeps only in-frame clonotypes and omits some of them. The data hold tens of thousands of clones, with almost 90% observed a single time. The material was CD4+ or CD8+ T cells sorted from blood, obtained in a trial of the OX40 agonist ivuxolimab. Source of these receptors: an adult with an advanced solid tumor such as melanoma, head and neck, liver or kidney cancer. Each CDR3 is given with its conserved first and last residue. D genes are given only for firm matches. Clone sizes are given selectively: once, few, many, or a class where the clone is expanded.

V gene	clone size	D gene	J gene	CDR3 length	CDR3 DNA	CDR3 protein
TRBV28	.	.	TRBJ1-3	17	TGTGCCAGCAGTGGACCCACCCCGGGCCCCTTCGGAAACACCATATATTTT	CASSGPTPGPFGNTIYF
TRBV18	.	.	TRBJ1-1	14	TGTGCCAGCTCACCCCGGGACTGGAACACTGAAGCTTTCTTT	CASSPRDWNTEAFF
TRBV9	.	.	TRBJ1-3	15	TGTGCCAGCAGTCAGACTCAGGGTTCTGGAAACACCATATATTTT	CASSQTQGSGNTIYF
TRBV19	.	TRBD1	TRBJ2-7	17	TGTGCCAGTAGTATAGGGACAGGGAGAAATGGGGGCTACGAGCAGTACTTC	CASSIGTGRNGGYEQYF
TRBV29-1	.	.	TRBJ1-3	14	TGCAGCGTCGATTTCGCGGAGGGCGGAAACACCATATATTTT	CSVDFAEGGNTIYF
TRBV5-8	.	.	TRBJ2-2	16	TGTGCCAGCAGCTTGGCCGGACTGCGGGCCCAGGCAGAGCTGTTTTTT	CASSLAGLRAQAELFF
TRBV5-8	.	TRBD1	TRBJ1-2	17	TGTGCCAGCAGCCCTCAGGGGGTGACCCTTAGAAACTATGGCTACACCTTC	CASSPQGVTLRNYGYTF
TRBV10-2	.	.	TRBJ2-7	13	TGCGCCAGCAGGGAAGGCACTGCCGGGGAGCAGTACTTC	CASREGTAGEQYF
TRBV19	.	TRBD1	TRBJ2-7	14	TGTGCCAGTAGCCCGACAGGGAGCTCCTACGAGCAGTACTTC	CASSPTGSSYEQYF
TRBV9	.	.	TRBJ1-2	13	TGTGCCAGCAGATCCGGAAGGGTGTGGGGCTACACCTTC	CASRSGRVWGYTF
TRBV7-6	.	.	TRBJ1-5	12	TGTGCCAGCAGCTCCTGGGGGCAGCCCCAGCATTTT	CASSSWGQPQHF
TRBV7-3	once	TRBD2	TRBJ2-3	14	TGTGCCAGCAGAGCTAGCGGGGGTTCGGATACGCAGTATTTT	CASRASGGSDTQYF
TRBV28	few	.	TRBJ1-2	16	TGTGCCAGCAGTTCTGACGGATGGATCGGGAACTATGGCTACACCTTC	CASSSDGWIGNYGYTF
TRBV19	.	.	TRBJ2-7	13	TGTGCCAGTAGTAAGACCGAGACCTACGAGCAGTACTTC	CASSKTETYEQYF
TRBV5-5	.	TRBD2	TRBJ2-1	18	TGTGCCAGCAGCCGGGGGGGCGTTGGTTCTAGCTCCTACAATGAGCAGTTCTTC	CASSRGGVGSSSYNEQFF
TRBV7-8	.	.	TRBJ2-7	14	TGTGCCAGCAGCCCAGTTTGGAGGGACTACGAGCAGTACTTC	CASSPVWRDYEQYF
TRBV11-3	once	.	TRBJ1-1	13	TGTGCCAGCAGCTCTTTATTCGGAACTGAAGCTTTCTTT	CASSSLFGTEAFF
TRBV5-4	.	.	TRBJ2-5	14	TGTGCCAGCAGCTCTGTCGGGGACCAAGAGACCCAGTACTTC	CASSSVGDQETQYF
TRBV7-3	once	TRBD1	TRBJ1-2	16	TGTGCCAGCAGCCCCATGGGGCAGGGGGCAGGTTATGGCTACACCTTC	CASSPMGQGAGYGYTF
TRBV2	.	.	TRBJ2-5	12	TGTGCCAGCACCAGGGAGGTGGAGACCCAGTACTTC	CASTREVETQYF
TRBV6-5	.	.	TRBJ2-7	12	TGTGCCAGCAGTTCTATCTCCTACGAGCAGTACTTC	CASSSISYEQYF
TRBV28	.	.	TRBJ1-1	16	TGTGCCAGCACCCCCCGGGAGGGGGTGAGGCGAACTGAAGCTTTCTTT	CASTPREGVRRTEAFF
TRBV19	.	TRBD1	TRBJ1-5	15	TGTGCCAGTAGTAAGGGGACAGTTAGCAATCAGCCCCAGCATTTT	CASSKGTVSNQPQHF
TRBV6-6	.	.	TRBJ1-5	15	TGTGCCAGCAGTTACTCGAATTTTGGGGACCAGCCCCAGCATTTT	CASSYSNFGDQPQHF
TRBV19	.	TRBD2	TRBJ2-7	14	TGTGCCAGTAAAAAGTCTAGCGGGGGCCTGGAGCAGTACTTC	CASKKSSGGLEQYF
TRBV6-5	.	.	TRBJ2-2	12	TGTGCCACCCAGAGGCACACCGGGGAGCTGTTTTTT	CATQRHTGELFF
TRBV7-3	.	TRBD1	TRBJ2-1	13	TGTGCCAGCAGTTACGACAGGGCCAATGAGCAGTTCTTC	CASSYDRANEQFF
TRBV9	.	.	TRBJ1-2	12	TGTGCCAGCGGGCACCGGACAACTGGCTACACCTTC	CASGHRTTGYTF
TRBV6-6	.	.	TRBJ2-7	15	TGTGCCAGCAGTTACTCAAGCGGTAGCTCCTACGAGCAGTACTTC	CASSYSSGSSYEQYF
TRBV28	.	TRBD2	TRBJ2-7	13	TGTGCCAGCAGCCCGGGAGGCTTTGGCGAGCAGTACTTC	CASSPGGFGEQYF
TRBV6-5	.	.	TRBJ1-4	14	TGTGCCAGCAGTCCAGGGGTCCAGTTGCTAAAACTGTTTTTT	CASSPGVQLLKLFF
TRBV7-9	.	.	TRBJ1-2	12	TGTGCCCTCGGGGAAAGGAACTATGGCTACACCTTC	CALGERNYGYTF
TRBV11-2	once	TRBD1	TRBJ2-5	13	TGTGCCAGCGGACGGGACAGACCGGAGACCCAGTACTTC	CASGRDRPETQYF
TRBV19	.	TRBD2	TRBJ2-1	15	TGTGCCAGTAGCGGACTAGCGACACTAGAGAATGAGCAGTTCTTC	CASSGLATLENEQFF
TRBV6-5	.	TRBD1	TRBJ2-1	15	TGTGCCAGCAGTCAGACAGGGGAAAAGTACAATGAGCAGTTCTTC	CASSQTGEKYNEQFF
TRBV5-1	.	.	TRBJ1-1	13	TGCGCCAGCAGCGCCCGTGGGTCCACTGAAGCTTTCTTT	CASSARGSTEAFF
TRBV19	.	TRBD1	TRBJ2-7	14	TGTGCCAGTACCGGGACAGGGGGCATTGGCGAGCAGTACTTC	CASTGTGGIGEQYF
TRBV9	.	.	TRBJ2-5	15	TGTGCCAGCAGCGTAGGGAGCATAACCCAAGAGACCCAGTACTTC	CASSVGSITQETQYF
TRBV14	.	.	TRBJ2-7	11	TGTGCCAGCAGCCAAGGGCAGGCCTTGTACTTC	CASSQGQALYF
TRBV6-5	.	.	TRBJ2-7	14	TGTGCCAGCAGCCGACTCGACGGACAGCACGAGCAGTACTTC	CASSRLDGQHEQYF
TRBV21-1	.	.	TRBJ1-3	16	TGTGCCAGCAGCAGGACCGGGACGGAGTCTGGAAACACCATATATTTT	CASSRTGTESGNTIYF
TRBV19	.	TRBD1	TRBJ1-1	14	TGTGCCAGTAGTCTACAGGGGGCCGGGACTGAAGCTTTCTTT	CASSLQGAGTEAFF
TRBV7-8	.	.	TRBJ1-3	13	TGTGCCAGCAGTCGGACAGTTGGAAACACCATATATTTT	CASSRTVGNTIYF
TRBV9	once	.	TRBJ1-1	14	TGTGCCAGCAGCGTAGGAATGCAGAACACTGAAGCTTTCTTT	CASSVGMQNTEAFF
TRBV6-6	.	TRBD2	TRBJ2-7	14	TGTGCCAGCAGTTACTCTAGCGGGAGAGGTGAGCAGTACTTC	CASSYSSGRGEQYF
TRBV7-8	.	.	TRBJ2-7	14	TGTGCCAGCAGCTTAGTTGAAAACTCCTACGAGCAGTACTTC	CASSLVENSYEQYF
TRBV9	.	.	TRBJ2-2	11	TGTGCCAGCAGCTCAACCGGGGAGCTGTTTTTT	CASSSTGELFF